This T cell receptor (beta chain) was sequenced during a study of early T cells in non-severe SARS-CoV-2 infection. About the study: Whole-blood bulk RNA, unsorted, was sequenced, and chains were unpaired. General study findings and limits: Private and CD4 specificities were missed by VDJdb matching, which favored anti-spike CD8 responses.

Germline V CDR1 and CDR2: LGHDT, YNNKEL (reference sequence). The trim removed 4 bases at V and 8 bases at J, leaving 4 bases unmatched. This CDR3 is 14 amino acids long. Each CDR3 protein gets one entry after TCRdb re-called the 5' RACE reads with MiXCR. The sample includes 55,000 to 75,000 distinct CDR3 sequences, about a tenth of them seen just once. This clonotype has ten or more counts. The antigen remains unidentified. The sample was whole blood. The V and J genes are TRBV3-1 and TRBJ2-1; 11 nucleotides match TRBD2. The sequence was collected from an adult who was a healthcare worker with PCR-confirmed SARS-CoV-2 infection or an uninfected control (not recorded which). CDR3: CASSLGLAVDEQFF. The CDR3 nucleotides are TGTGCCAGCAGCCTGGGACTAGCGGTCGATGAGCAGTTCTTC.